What follows describes a single T cell receptor beta chain. The target antigen is unknown. V gave up 4 bases and J gave up 2 bases, with 17 bases separating them. CDR1 SGDLS and CDR2 YYNGEE come from the germline V gene. This CDR3 is 16 amino acids long. The record originates from a study of OX40 agonist ivuxolimab in advanced cancers. On the study more broadly: Patients were infused with ivuxolimab every 2 weeks at 0.01 to 10 mg/kg. Among those treated, three patients had partial responses, one with hepatocellular carcinoma and two with cutaneous melanoma.

Findings and limits, study-wide: Expanded clones belonging to CD8+ T cells outnumbered, on average, those of CD4+. Patients who responded partially at 0.1-3.0 mg/kg showed clonal expansion ranking among the lowest.

Produced via immunoSEQ multiplex PCR; TCRdb's table is partial and in-frame only. The sample carries some 22,000 clones, approximately 70% recorded once. The rearrangement links TRBV9 to TRBJ2-3; perhaps TRBD2 as D (5 bases). The receptor's source is an adult with an advanced solid tumor such as melanoma, head and neck, liver or kidney cancer. The source was CD4+ or CD8+ T cells sorted from blood, collected in a trial of the OX40 agonist ivuxolimab. CDR3 sequence reads: CASSPAGRFPTDTQYF. CDR3 bases: TGTGCCAGCAGCCCAGCTGGGAGATTCCCCACAGATACGCAGTATTTT.